This TCR beta chain was retrieved from a study of human T cells and chemical hapten exposure. This clonotype was seen more than once but under ten times. The CDR3 sequence is 17 residues long. Trimming stripped 7 bases from V and 0 bases from J, with 18 bases between. The germline V gene has CDR1 SGHTA and CDR2 FQGNSA. TCRdb re-analysed the RACE reads in MiXCR, keeping a single row per CDR3 protein. The sample records nearly 85,000 distinct CDR3 sequences, 11% being singletons. Time point defined: patch test 2, 6 weeks after DPC sensitization. Indicated treatment: therapeutic diphenylcyclopropenone sensitization with weekly scalp DPC.

J is TRBJ2-2 and V is TRBV7-2; weak D call: TRBD2 (5 bases). Sequenced material: whole blood, taken in connection with sensitization to the hapten diphenylcyclopropenone (DPC). This receptor was taken from a man younger than 30 with alopecia areata. Some clones in this sample may be carry-over from other donors' samples. For the CDR3, the DNA is TGTGCCAGCACCCGTCTCCGGACTGGTGCGAACACCGGGGAGCTGTTTTTT. Protein: CASTRLRTGANTGELFF.